Listed below are T cell receptor beta chains from one sample, sequenced in a study of monozygotic twins with inflammatory bowel disease. From its re-call of the 5' RACE reads, TCRdb lists each CDR3 protein once, without DNA. Recorded here are 150,000 to 200,000 distinct CDR3 sequences; the top ten clones represent 7.4%. Sequenced: blood. The receptors here all came from a human donor with ulcerative colitis or Crohn's disease, or a healthy co-twin of an affected twin (not recorded which). Each CDR3 is given with its conserved first and last residue. Fields, in order: V gene, J gene, CDR3 protein.

v_call: TRBV20-1
j_call: TRBJ2-7
cdr3_aa: CSARDREPQGVIDYEQYF

v_call: TRBV25-1
j_call: TRBJ1-5
cdr3_aa: CASSESGGMGQPQHF

v_call: TRBV18
j_call: TRBJ1-1
cdr3_aa: CASSIRGDTEAFF

v_call: TRBV5-5
j_call: TRBJ2-2
cdr3_aa: CASAPRAGGITGELFF

v_call: TRBV7-2
j_call: TRBJ1-1
cdr3_aa: CASSLRQPNTEAFF

v_call: TRBV4-3
j_call: TRBJ2-1
cdr3_aa: CASSLIAGGGGEQFF

v_call: TRBV30
j_call: TRBJ2-1
cdr3_aa: CAANLGAGVHEQFF

v_call: TRBV19
j_call: TRBJ2-7
cdr3_aa: CASKVTSGSYEQYF

v_call: TRBV5-1
j_call: TRBJ2-4
cdr3_aa: CASRASTSTGQNIQYF

v_call: TRBV4-3
j_call: TRBJ2-2
cdr3_aa: CASSQDNTGELFF

v_call: TRBV20-1
j_call: TRBJ2-2
cdr3_aa: CSARNTGGGELFF

v_call: TRBV2
j_call: TRBJ2-5
cdr3_aa: CASSEALLGGGEVGETQYF

v_call: TRBV29-1
j_call: TRBJ2-1
cdr3_aa: CSVDLRENEQFF

v_call: TRBV6-6
j_call: TRBJ1-5
cdr3_aa: CASSPYGEPQHF

v_call: TRBV9
j_call: TRBJ2-7
cdr3_aa: CASSVDRFGYEQYF

v_call: TRBV4-3
j_call: TRBJ2-5
cdr3_aa: CASSQDRHSKETQYF

v_call: TRBV5-1
j_call: TRBJ2-7
cdr3_aa: CASRLAPSGGRSTYEQYF

v_call: TRBV7-9
j_call: TRBJ1-1
cdr3_aa: CASSLFRQQNTEAFF

v_call: TRBV18
j_call: TRBJ1-1
cdr3_aa: CASSPSTLNTEAFF

v_call: TRBV29-1
j_call: TRBJ1-1
cdr3_aa: CSVDGRGDTEAFF

v_call: TRBV5-1
j_call: TRBJ1-4
cdr3_aa: CASSLARHSNEKLFF

v_call: TRBV7-2
j_call: TRBJ2-7
cdr3_aa: CASSPLALDEQYF

v_call: TRBV28
j_call: TRBJ2-2
cdr3_aa: CASARQRRTGELFF

v_call: TRBV5-1
j_call: TRBJ1-4
cdr3_aa: CASSLRGQEKGSEKLFF

v_call: TRBV20-1
j_call: TRBJ2-7
cdr3_aa: CSALTGGNEQYF

v_call: TRBV29-1
j_call: TRBJ1-5
cdr3_aa: CSAGGGNQPQHF

v_call: TRBV29-1
j_call: TRBJ1-2
cdr3_aa: CSVADVSHGYTF

v_call: TRBV10-2
j_call: TRBJ1-5
cdr3_aa: CASSDNSYQPQHF